The rows below give T cell receptor beta chains drawn from one sample of a study of beta chain features in type 1 diabetes. Assay: immunoSEQ multiplex PCR; the TCRdb copy retains only in-frame clones and omits some. This sample has 95,000 to 150,000 clones, with less than 20% found just once. Sequencing input: central memory CD4+ T cells from blood. The receptors were sampled from a young man with type 1 diabetes. Each CDR3 is given with its conserved first and last residue. The D gene is left open where the match is weak. Size is stated for part of the rows, as once, few or many counts, or as a class when the clone is expanded.

V: TRBV5-4
D: TRBD1
size: few
J: TRBJ1-2
DNA: TGTGCCAGCAGCATACAGGGGGCGGGCTATGGCTACACCTTC
CDR3: CASSIQGAGYGYTF

V: TRBV5-1
D: TRBD1
size: .
J: TRBJ2-2
DNA: TGCGCCAGCAGCGCCGGGACAGGGTTGACCGGGGAGCTGTTTTTT
CDR3: CASSAGTGLTGELFF

V: TRBV6-5
D: .
size: few
J: TRBJ2-1
DNA: TGTGCCAGCAGTTACGGTGGCACCTACTTACACAATGAGCAGTTCTTC
CDR3: CASSYGGTYLHNEQFF

V: TRBV18
D: TRBD1
size: .
J: TRBJ2-1
DNA: TGTGCCAGCCACAACAGGGGGACTGAGCAGTTCTTC
CDR3: CASHNRGTEQFF

V: TRBV30
D: TRBD1
size: .
J: TRBJ2-5
DNA: TGTGCCTGGAGTCCGGACAGCAGGGGGGAGACCCAGTACTTC
CDR3: CAWSPDSRGETQYF

V: TRBV30
D: .
size: many
J: TRBJ2-1
DNA: TGTGCCTGGAGGCGCAATGAGCAGTTCTTC
CDR3: CAWRRNEQFF

V: TRBV9
D: .
size: .
J: TRBJ1-2
DNA: TGTGCCAGCAGCGTAGGCGCAGGGGACTATGGCTACACCTTC
CDR3: CASSVGAGDYGYTF

V: TRBV5-1
D: .
size: few
J: TRBJ2-5
DNA: TGCGCCAGCAGCTTGGTCCCAGGGAGGCTAGAGACCCAGTACTTC
CDR3: CASSLVPGRLETQYF

V: TRBV7-2
D: .
size: few
J: TRBJ2-3
DNA: TGTGCCAGCAGCCCACTGGGGCAGATCACAGATACGCAGTATTTT
CDR3: CASSPLGQITDTQYF

V: TRBV7-2
D: .
size: few
J: TRBJ1-2
DNA: TGTGCCAGCAGCTATGCCGGGACCAATGGCTACACCTTC
CDR3: CASSYAGTNGYTF

V: TRBV10-3
D: .
size: .
J: TRBJ2-3
DNA: TGTGCCATCAGTGAAGCAGATACGCAGTATTTT
CDR3: CAISEADTQYF

V: TRBV9
D: .
size: few
J: TRBJ2-2
DNA: TGTGCCAGCAGCGTCCAGAACACCGGGGAGCTGTTTTTT
CDR3: CASSVQNTGELFF

V: TRBV28
D: TRBD2
size: few
J: TRBJ2-3
DNA: TGTGCCAGCAGTGCACCGGGACTAGCGTCGGCAGATACGCAGTATTTT
CDR3: CASSAPGLASADTQYF

V: TRBV4-3
D: .
size: .
J: TRBJ1-4
DNA: TGCGCCAGCAGCCAAGCGGCGGGCGCCTGGGGTGAAAAACTGTTTTTT
CDR3: CASSQAAGAWGEKLFF

V: TRBV30
D: .
size: few
J: TRBJ2-5
DNA: TGTGCCTGGCAGGGCGGAGGGGAAGAGACCCAGTACTTC
CDR3: CAWQGGGEETQYF

V: TRBV15
D: .
size: .
J: TRBJ2-1
DNA: TGTGCCACCAGCTCGTCCCTGGTTGAGCAGTTCTTC
CDR3: CATSSSLVEQFF

V: TRBV28
D: .
size: few
J: TRBJ2-1
DNA: TGTGCCAGCGGTAGAGGGGTTTTCAATGAGCAGTTCTTC
CDR3: CASGRGVFNEQFF

V: TRBV11-2
D: .
size: many
J: TRBJ2-6
DNA: TGTGCCAGCAGCGCACGGACGGTTTCTGTGGGGGCCAACGTCCTGACTTTC
CDR3: CASSARTVSVGANVLTF

V: TRBV5-1
D: .
size: .
J: TRBJ2-5
DNA: TGCGCCAGCAGCTTGGCCCTGGGGGCGAGAGAGACCCAGTACTTC
CDR3: CASSLALGARETQYF

V: TRBV7-2
D: .
size: .
J: TRBJ1-3
DNA: TGTGCCAGCAGCCTCACAGGGAACTCTGGAAACACCATATATTTT
CDR3: CASSLTGNSGNTIYF

V: TRBV5-4
D: .
size: few
J: TRBJ2-1
DNA: TGTGCCAGCAGCTTACCACAGGGTAATGGGGAGCAGTTCTTC
CDR3: CASSLPQGNGEQFF

V: TRBV29-1
D: TRBD1
size: .
J: TRBJ1-2
DNA: TGCAGCGGACGGACTCAGACGCACAGGGGGTCTGATGGCTACACCTTC
CDR3: CSGRTQTHRGSDGYTF

V: TRBV7-8
D: TRBD1
size: many
J: TRBJ2-1
DNA: TGTGCCAGCAGCTTAGGTGGGACAGCCTCCTACAATGAGCAGTTCTTC
CDR3: CASSLGGTASYNEQFF

V: TRBV4-3
D: .
size: few
J: TRBJ1-1
DNA: TGCGCCAGCAGCCATGGTGACTCAGCTGAAGCTTTCTTT
CDR3: CASSHGDSAEAFF

V: TRBV18
D: .
size: .
J: TRBJ1-1
DNA: TGTGCCAGCTCACCGGACCCGAACACTGAAGCTTTCTTT
CDR3: CASSPDPNTEAFF